A single sample is the source of the 8 T cell receptor beta chains below, sequenced in a study of T cell repertoires in cytomegalovirus infection. A single record per CDR3 protein comes from TCRdb applying MiXCR to the reads. Here the sample spans about 920,000 distinct CDR3 sequences, more than 25% being singletons. Their antigen targets remain unknown. The material was cultured CD8+ T cells from PBMCs, obtained from culture after CMV antigen stimulation. These receptors all come from a human donor in good health (CMV status not recorded). Some clones in this sample may be carry-over from other donors' samples.

The chain uses TRBV4-1 and TRBJ2-5; 8 nucleotides match TRBD2. There are 17 residues in the CDR3. Germline lookup yields CDR1 MGHRA and CDR2 YSYEKL. Trimming removed 0 bases from V and 5 bases from J; junction bases left unmatched: 11. The CDR3 loop is CASSQELTAGGRETQYF. The CDR3 DNA follows: TGCGCCAGCAGCCAAGAGTTGACTGCGGGGGGACGGGAGACCCAGTACTTC.

The rearrangement uses TRBV5-1 and TRBJ2-3; D is unresolved. CDR1 and CDR2 from the germline V gene are SGHRS and YFSETQ. The ends were cut back, 2 bases at V and 6 bases at J, with 13 bases in the middle. This CDR3 is built from 14 residues. CDR3 nucleotides: TGCGCCAGCAGCTTCGGCAGGCCCAGGGATACGCAGTATTTT. Its translation: CASSFGRPRDTQYF.

CDR3 nucleotides: TGTGCCAGCAGCACCCCCTTCGGGGGCGAGCAGTACTTC. This encodes CASSTPFGGEQYF. The gene calls are TRBV7-6 and TRBJ2-7, with a tentative D call TRBD2 (6 bases). Germline V CDR1 and CDR2: SGHVS, FNYEAQ. Trimming stripped 5 bases from V and 6 bases from J, with 14 bases between. The CDR3 is made up of 13 amino acids. The full variable domain, completed using reference TRBV7-6 and TRBJ2-7, is GAGVSQSPRYKVTKRGQDVALRCDPISGHVSLYWYRQALGQGPEFLTYFNYEAQQDKSGLPNDRFSAERPEGSISTLTIQRTEQRDSAMYRCASSTPFGGEQYFGPGTRLTVT.

This clonotype was counted only a few times. V is TRBV12-3 or TRBV12-4 and J is TRBJ2-5, with 7 bases matching TRBD1. V was pared by 4 bases and J by 0 bases, with 8 bases of the junction left unmatched. This CDR3 region has 16 residues. Here the CDR3 reads CASSSTRTGDQETQYF. CDR3 coding DNA: TGTGCCAGCAGTTCCACGCGGACAGGAGACCAAGAGACCCAGTACTTC.

J is TRBJ1-4 and V is TRBV2; tentative D call: TRBD1 (5 bases). This CDR3 is 14 amino acids long. V was trimmed by 9 bases and J by 6 bases, leaving 17 bases between them. Germline V gene data show CDR1 as SNHLY and CDR2 as FYNNEI. CDR3 protein: CASYTGLGYEKLFF. The CDR3 nucleotides are TGTGCCAGTTATACGGGGCTGGGGTATGAAAAACTGTTTTTT.

This clonotype has ten or more counts. The chain joins TRBV12-3 or TRBV12-4 to TRBJ2-5; possible D gene TRBD2, 6 bases. CDR3 length equals 15 residues. Between the trimmed V and J ends, which lost 0 bases and 4 bases, there was a span of 12 bases. This chain's CDR3 is CASSLAHQGGETQYF. For the CDR3, the DNA is TGTGCCAGCAGTTTAGCGCACCAGGGAGGAGAGACCCAGTACTTC.

V gene TRBV6-2 or TRBV6-3 combines with J gene TRBJ1-1; D uncertain. Germline-derived CDR1 and CDR2 are MNHEY and SVGEGT. The CDR3 totals 12 residues. The V gene lost 5 bases and the J gene lost 8 bases, with 12 bases spanning the gap. CDR3 sequence reads: CASSRPLAEAFF. CDR3 nucleotide sequence: TGTGCCAGCAGTCGACCTCTGGCCGAAGCTTTCTTT.

The chain links TRBV19 to TRBJ2-7, with D perhaps assigned TRBD1 or TRBD2 (5 bases each). Germline lookup yields CDR1 LNHDA and CDR2 SQIVND (reference sequence). The CDR3 sequence is 13 residues long. V lost 3 bases to trimming and J lost 3 bases, with 9 bases between them. The CDR3 is CASSMGTGYEQYF. CDR3 bases: TGTGCCAGTAGTATGGGGACGGGCTACGAGCAGTACTTC.